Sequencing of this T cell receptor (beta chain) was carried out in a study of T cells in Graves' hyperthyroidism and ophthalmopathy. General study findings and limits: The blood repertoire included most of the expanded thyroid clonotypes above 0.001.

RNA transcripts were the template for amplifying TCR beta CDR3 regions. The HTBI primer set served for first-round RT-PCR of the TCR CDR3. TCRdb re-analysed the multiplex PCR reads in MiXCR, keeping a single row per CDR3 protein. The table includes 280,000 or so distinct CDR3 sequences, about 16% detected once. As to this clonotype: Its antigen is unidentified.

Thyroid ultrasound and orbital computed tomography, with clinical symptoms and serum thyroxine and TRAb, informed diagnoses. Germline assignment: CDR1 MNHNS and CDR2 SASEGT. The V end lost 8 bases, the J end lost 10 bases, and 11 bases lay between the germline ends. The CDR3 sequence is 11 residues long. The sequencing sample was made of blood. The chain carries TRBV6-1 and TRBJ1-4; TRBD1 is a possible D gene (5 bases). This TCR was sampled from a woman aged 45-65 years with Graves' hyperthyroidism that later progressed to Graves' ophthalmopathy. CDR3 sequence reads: CASGGLGKLFF. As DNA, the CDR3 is TGTGCCAGCGGGGGTCTCGGAAAACTGTTTTTT.